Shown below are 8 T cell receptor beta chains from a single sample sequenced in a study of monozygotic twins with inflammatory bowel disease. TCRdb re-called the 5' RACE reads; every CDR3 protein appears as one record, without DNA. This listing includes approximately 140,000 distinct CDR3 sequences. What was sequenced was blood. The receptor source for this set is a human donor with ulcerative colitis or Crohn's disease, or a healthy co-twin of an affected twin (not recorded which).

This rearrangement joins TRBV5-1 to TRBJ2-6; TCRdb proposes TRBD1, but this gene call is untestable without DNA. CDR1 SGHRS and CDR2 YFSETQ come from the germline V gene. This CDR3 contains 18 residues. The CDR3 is CASSTGTVLLSGANVLTF.

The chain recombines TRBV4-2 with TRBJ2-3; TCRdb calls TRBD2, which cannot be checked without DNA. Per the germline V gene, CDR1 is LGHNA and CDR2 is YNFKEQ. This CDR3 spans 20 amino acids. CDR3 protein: CASSLSLTGLAGFAKDTQYF.

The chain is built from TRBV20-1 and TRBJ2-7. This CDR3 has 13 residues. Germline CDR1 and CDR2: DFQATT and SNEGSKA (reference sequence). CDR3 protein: CSARDIQAHEQYF.

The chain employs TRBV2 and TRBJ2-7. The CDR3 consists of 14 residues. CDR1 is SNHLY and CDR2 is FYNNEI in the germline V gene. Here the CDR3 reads CASSEGGPSYEQYF.

CDR3 sequence reads: CASSLHWASGELDTQYF. This chain uses TRBV5-4 with TRBJ2-3; checking the TCRdb D call of TRBD2 is not possible without DNA. The germline V gene has CDR1 SGHNT and CDR2 YYREEE (reference sequence). This CDR3 has 17 residues.

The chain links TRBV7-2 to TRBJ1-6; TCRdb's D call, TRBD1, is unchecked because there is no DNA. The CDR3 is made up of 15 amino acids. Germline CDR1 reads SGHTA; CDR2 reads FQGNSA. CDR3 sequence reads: CASSVGQGTNSPLHF.

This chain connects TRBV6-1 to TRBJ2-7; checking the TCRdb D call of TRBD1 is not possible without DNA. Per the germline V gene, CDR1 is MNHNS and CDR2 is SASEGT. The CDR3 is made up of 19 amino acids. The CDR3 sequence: CASGHPRDRGFLSSYEQYF.

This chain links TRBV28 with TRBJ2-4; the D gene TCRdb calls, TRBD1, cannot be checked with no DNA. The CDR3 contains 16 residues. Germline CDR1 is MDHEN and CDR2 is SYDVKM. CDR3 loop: CASSWVTDFAKNIQYF.